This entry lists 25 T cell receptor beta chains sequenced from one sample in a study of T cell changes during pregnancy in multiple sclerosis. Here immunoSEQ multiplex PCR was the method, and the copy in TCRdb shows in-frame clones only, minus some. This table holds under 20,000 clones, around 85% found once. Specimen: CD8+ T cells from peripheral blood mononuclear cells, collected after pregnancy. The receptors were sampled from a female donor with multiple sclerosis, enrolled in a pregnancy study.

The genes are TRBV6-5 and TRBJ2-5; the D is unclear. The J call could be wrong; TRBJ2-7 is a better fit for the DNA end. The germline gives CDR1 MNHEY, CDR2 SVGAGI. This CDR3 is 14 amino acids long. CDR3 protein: CASSSTGQASEQYF. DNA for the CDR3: TGTGCCAGCAGTTCCACCGGCCAGGCCTCCGAGCAGTACTTC.

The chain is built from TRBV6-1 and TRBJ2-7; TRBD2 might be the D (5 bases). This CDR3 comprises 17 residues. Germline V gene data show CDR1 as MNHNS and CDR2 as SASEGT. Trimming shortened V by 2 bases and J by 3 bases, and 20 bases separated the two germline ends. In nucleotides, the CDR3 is TGTGCCAGCAGTGAATTCTTATGGAGGCGCACCTTCTACGAGCAGTACTTC. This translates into CASSEFLWRRTFYEQYF.

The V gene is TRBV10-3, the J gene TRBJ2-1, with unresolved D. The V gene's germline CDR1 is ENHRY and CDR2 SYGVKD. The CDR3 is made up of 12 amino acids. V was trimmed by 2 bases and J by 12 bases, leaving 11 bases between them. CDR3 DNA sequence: TGTGCCATCAGTGAGGGGCTTACTCCGCAGTTCTTC. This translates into CAISEGLTPQFF.

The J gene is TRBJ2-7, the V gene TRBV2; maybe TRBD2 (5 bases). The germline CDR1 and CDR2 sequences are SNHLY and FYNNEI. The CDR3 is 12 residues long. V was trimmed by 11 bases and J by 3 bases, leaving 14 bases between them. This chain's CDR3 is CAGYSAHYEQYF. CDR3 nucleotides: TGTGCCGGATATAGCGCCCACTACGAGCAGTACTTC. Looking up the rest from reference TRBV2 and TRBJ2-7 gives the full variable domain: EPEVTQTPSHQVTQMGQEVILRCVPISNHLYFYWYRQILGQKVEFLVSFYNNEISEKSEIFDDQFSVERPDGSNFTLKIRSTKLEDSAMYFCAGYSAHYEQYFGPGTRLTVT.

CDR3 DNA sequence: TGTGCCAGCAGCCAAGGTGTGGGAGGGCTGTTAAATGAGCAGTTCTTC. It yields the protein CASSQGVGGLLNEQFF. The V gene is TRBV14, the J gene TRBJ2-1; 7 nucleotides align to TRBD2. Germline CDR1 reads SGHDN; CDR2 reads FVKESK. This CDR3 spans 16 amino acids. The ends lost 1 base at V and 7 bases at J; junction bases unmatched: 10. The full variable domain, rest sourced from reference TRBV14 and TRBJ2-1, is EAGVTQFPSHSVIEKGQTVTLRCDPISGHDNLYWYRRVMGKEIKFLLHFVKESKQDESGMPNNRFLAERTGGTYSTLKVQPAELEDSGVYFCASSQGVGGLLNEQFFGPGTRLTVL.

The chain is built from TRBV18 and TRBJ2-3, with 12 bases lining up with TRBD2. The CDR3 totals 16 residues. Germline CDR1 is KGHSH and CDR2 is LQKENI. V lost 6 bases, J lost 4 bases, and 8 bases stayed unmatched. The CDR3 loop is CASSPTSGSYSDTQYF. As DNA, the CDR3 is TGTGCCAGCTCCCCGACTAGCGGGAGCTACTCAGATACGCAGTATTTT.

The CDR3 DNA reads as TGCGCCAGCAGCCCTGCAACCGGCGGACAGCCCCAGCATTTT. Translation gives CASSPATGGQPQHF. This chain uses TRBV5-1 with TRBJ1-5; D gene unclear. CDR1 SGHRS and CDR2 YFSETQ come from the germline V gene. CDR3 size: 14 residues. Trimming pared 4 bases from V and 7 bases from J, leaving 15 bases between.

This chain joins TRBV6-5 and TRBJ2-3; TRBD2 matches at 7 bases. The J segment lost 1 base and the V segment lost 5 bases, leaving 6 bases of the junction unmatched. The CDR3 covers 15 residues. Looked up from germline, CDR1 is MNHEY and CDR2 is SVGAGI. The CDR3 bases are TGTGCCAGCAGTACTCCTGGGAGGGGCACAGATACGCAGTATTTT. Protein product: CASSTPGRGTDTQYF.

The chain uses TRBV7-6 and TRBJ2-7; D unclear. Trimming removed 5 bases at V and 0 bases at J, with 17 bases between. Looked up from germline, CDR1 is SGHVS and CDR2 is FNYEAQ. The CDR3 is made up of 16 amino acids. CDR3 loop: CASSPYGQGGSYEQYF. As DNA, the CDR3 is TGTGCCAGCAGCCCCTACGGTCAAGGCGGCTCCTACGAGCAGTACTTC.

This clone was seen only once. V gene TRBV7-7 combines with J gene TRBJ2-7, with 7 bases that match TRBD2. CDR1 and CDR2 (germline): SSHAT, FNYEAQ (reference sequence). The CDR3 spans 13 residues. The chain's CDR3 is CASAAGEGHEQYF. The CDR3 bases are TGTGCTAGCGCCGCGGGAGAGGGGCACGAGCAGTACTTC.

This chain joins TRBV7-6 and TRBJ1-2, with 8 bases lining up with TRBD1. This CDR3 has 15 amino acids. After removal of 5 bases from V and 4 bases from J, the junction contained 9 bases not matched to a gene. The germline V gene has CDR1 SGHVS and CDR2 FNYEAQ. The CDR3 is CASSPGQEAFYGYTF. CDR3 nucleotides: TGTGCCAGCAGCCCGGGACAGGAGGCCTTCTATGGCTACACCTTC. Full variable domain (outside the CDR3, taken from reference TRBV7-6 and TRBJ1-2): GAGVSQSPRYKVTKRGQDVALRCDPISGHVSLYWYRQALGQGPEFLTYFNYEAQQDKSGLPNDRFSAERPEGSISTLTIQRTEQRDSAMYRCASSPGQEAFYGYTFGSGTRLTVV.

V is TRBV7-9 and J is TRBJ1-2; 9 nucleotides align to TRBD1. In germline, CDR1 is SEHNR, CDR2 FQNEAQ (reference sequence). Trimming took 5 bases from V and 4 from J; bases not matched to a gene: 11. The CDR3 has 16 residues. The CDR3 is CASSPSGGTGLYGYTF. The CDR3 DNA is TGTGCCAGCAGCCCAAGTGGAGGGACAGGGCTCTATGGCTACACCTTC.

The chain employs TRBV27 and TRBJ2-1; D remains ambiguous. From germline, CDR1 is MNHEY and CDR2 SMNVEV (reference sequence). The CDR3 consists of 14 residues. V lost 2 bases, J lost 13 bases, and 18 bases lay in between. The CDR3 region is CASSLGPGLERQFF. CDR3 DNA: TGTGCCAGCAGTTTAGGTCCGGGTTTAGAACGACAGTTCTTC.

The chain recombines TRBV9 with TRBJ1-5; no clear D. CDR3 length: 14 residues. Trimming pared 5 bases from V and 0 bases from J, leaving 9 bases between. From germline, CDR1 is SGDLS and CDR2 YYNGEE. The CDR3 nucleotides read TGTGCCAGCAGTGGAGAGTATAGCAATCAGCCCCAGCATTTT. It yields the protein CASSGEYSNQPQHF.

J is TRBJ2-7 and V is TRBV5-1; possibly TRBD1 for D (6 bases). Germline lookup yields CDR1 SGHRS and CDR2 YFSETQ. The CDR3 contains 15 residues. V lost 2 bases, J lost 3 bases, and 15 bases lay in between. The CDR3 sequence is CASSLSRTANYEQYF. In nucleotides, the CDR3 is TGCGCCAGCAGCTTATCAAGGACAGCCAACTACGAGCAGTACTTC. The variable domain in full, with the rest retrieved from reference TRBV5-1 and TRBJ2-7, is KAGVTQTPRYLIKTRGQQVTLSCSPISGHRSVSWYQQTPGQGLQFLFEYFSETQRNKGNFPGRFSGRQFSNSRSEMNVSTLELGDSALYLCASSLSRTANYEQYFGPGTRLTVT.

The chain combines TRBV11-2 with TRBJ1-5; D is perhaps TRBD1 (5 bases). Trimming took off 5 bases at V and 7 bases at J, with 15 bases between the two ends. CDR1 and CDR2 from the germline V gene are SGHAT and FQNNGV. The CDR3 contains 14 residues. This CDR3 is CASSPAPGDQPQHF. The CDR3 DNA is TGTGCCAGCAGCCCAGCCCCGGGGGACCAGCCCCAGCATTTT.

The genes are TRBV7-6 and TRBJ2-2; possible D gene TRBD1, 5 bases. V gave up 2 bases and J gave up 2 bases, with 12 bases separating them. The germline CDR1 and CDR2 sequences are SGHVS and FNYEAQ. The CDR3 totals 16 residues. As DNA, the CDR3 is TGTGCCAGCAGCTTATTTTTCGACAGCAACACCGGGGAGCTGTTTTTT. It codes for CASSLFFDSNTGELFF.

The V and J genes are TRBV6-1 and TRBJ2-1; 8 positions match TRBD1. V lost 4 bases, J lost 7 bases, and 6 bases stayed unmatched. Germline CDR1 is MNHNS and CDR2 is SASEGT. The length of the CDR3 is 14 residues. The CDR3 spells CASSGPGQVNEQFF. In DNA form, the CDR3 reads TGTGCCAGCAGTGGACCGGGACAGGTTAATGAGCAGTTCTTC.

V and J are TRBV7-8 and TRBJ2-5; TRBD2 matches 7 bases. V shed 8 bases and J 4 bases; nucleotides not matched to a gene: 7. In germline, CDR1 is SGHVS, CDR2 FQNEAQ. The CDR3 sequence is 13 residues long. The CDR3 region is CASEGGRGETQYF. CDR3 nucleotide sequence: TGTGCCAGCGAGGGCGGGAGAGGAGAGACCCAGTACTTC.

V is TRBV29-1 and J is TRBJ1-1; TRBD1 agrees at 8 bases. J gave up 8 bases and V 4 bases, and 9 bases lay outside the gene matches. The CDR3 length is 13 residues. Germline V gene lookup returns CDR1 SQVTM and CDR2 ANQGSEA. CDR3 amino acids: CSVVPRGRVEAFF. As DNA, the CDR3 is TGCAGCGTTGTCCCCAGGGGGCGGGTGGAAGCTTTCTTT.

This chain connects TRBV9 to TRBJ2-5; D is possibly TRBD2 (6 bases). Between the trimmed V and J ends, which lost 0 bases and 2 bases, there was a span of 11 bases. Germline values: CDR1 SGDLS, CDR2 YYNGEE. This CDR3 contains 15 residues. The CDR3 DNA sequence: TGTGCCAGCAGCGTAGGCGGGGCCCTACAAGAGACCCAGTACTTC. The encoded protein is CASSVGGALQETQYF.

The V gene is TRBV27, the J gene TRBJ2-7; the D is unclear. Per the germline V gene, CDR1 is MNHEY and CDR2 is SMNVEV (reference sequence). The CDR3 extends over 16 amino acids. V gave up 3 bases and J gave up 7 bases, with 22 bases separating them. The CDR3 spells CASSFLPSPPTVEQYF. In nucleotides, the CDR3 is TGTGCCAGCAGTTTCTTACCCTCACCTCCCACGGTGGAGCAGTACTTC.

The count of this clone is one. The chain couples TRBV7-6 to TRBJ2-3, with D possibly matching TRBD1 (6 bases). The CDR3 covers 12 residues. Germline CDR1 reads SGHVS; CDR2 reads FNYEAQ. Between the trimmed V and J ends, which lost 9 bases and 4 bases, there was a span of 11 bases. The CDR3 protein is CASQGSADTQYF. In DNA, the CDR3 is TGTGCCAGTCAGGGGTCTGCAGATACGCAGTATTTT.

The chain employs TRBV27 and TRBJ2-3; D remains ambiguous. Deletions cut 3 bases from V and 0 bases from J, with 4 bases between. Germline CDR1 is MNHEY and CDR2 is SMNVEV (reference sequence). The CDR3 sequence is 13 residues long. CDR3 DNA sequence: TGTGCCAGCAGTTTTTCTAGCACAGATACGCAGTATTTT. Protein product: CASSFSSTDTQYF.

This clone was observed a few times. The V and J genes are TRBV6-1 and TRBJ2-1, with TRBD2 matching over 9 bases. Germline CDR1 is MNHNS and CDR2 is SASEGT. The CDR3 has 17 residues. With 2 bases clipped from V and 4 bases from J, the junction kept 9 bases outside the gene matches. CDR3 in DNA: TGTGCCAGCAGTGAAATCCCCGGCGGGAGGGGGTACAATGAGCAGTTCTTC. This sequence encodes CASSEIPGGRGYNEQFF.